This TCR beta chain is drawn from a study of blood T cell repertoires in COVID-19. About the study: The study drew acute and convalescent COVID-19 samples from the United States, Italy and Spain. T cells, B-cell-depleted T cells, or PBMCs provided the cDNA or gDNA that served as material.

In this sample, this clone turned up a few times. In the authors' methods: Amplification with reference gene primers provided the estimates of nucleated cell counts. TCRdb's table, derived via immunoSEQ multiplex PCR, lists solely in-frame clones and lacks some. Clone size and V and J calls were adopted from that table, with D and trimming inferred from the DNA. The data contain 80,000 to 95,000 clones, about 76% of them singletons. The CDR3 is 14 residues long. Trimming cost V 0 bases and J 7 bases, with 11 bases left between them. CDR1 is SGHDT, CDR2 YYEEEE, per germline. The chain carries TRBV5-6 and TRBJ2-1, with D possibly TRBD2 on 6 matching bases. What was sequenced was peripheral blood. The clonotype was recovered from a woman over 75 with active or convalescent COVID-19. Written as DNA, the CDR3 is TGTGCCAGCAGCTTGGATGGGGGGAGGAATGAGCAGTTCTTC. Translation gives CASSLDGGRNEQFF.